The subject of this entry is one TCR beta chain. This sample was taken from a study of CD8 T cells in Susac syndrome. Negative isolation yielded CD8+ and CD4+ T cells; FACS enriched TEMRA cells. The V and J ends lost 8 bases and 4 bases, in that order; junction bases with no gene match: 9. This CDR3 spans 14 amino acids. CDR1 is PRHDT and CDR2 is FYEKMQ in the germline V gene (reference sequence). The RNA input was roughly 0.45 to 1 ug, and it was reverse transcribed with random hexamers. immunoSEQ multiplex PCR amplified TCR beta CDR3 across 54 Vbeta, 13 Jbeta. TCRdb called the immunoSEQ multiplex PCR reads again in MiXCR, with one record for every CDR3 protein. The profile shows 180,000 or so distinct CDR3 sequences, nearly 97% of them singletons.

V and J are TRBV13 and TRBJ2-7, with 9 bases that match TRBD1. This receptor was obtained from a human donor with multiple sclerosis. The sequencing sample was made of CD4+ T cells from PBMCs. The CDR3 is CASHLTGGGYEQYF. The CDR3 DNA is TGTGCCAGCCACCTGACAGGGGGGGGATACGAGCAGTACTTC.